This TCR beta chain stems from a study of blood T cell repertoires in COVID-19 (TCRdb year 2020). Regarding the study in general: Collaborator samples came from the United States, Italy and Spain and covered acute and convalescent phases of COVID-19. The material from the prospective study consisted of cDNA or gDNA derived from T cells, B-cell-depleted T cells, or PBMCs. The dataset comprised deeply sampled blood TCRbeta repertoires from subjects exposed to, actively infected with, or recovered from COVID-19. A freely available public database, intended as a resource for researchers studying the immune response to SARS-CoV-2, is where the repertoires were released. The samples were drawn from two sources: the first 160 participants of the ongoing ImmuneRACE study, and fewer than 1,500 subjects contributed by 6 global collaborators. Nearly every sample came with metadata listing a de-identified subject ID, COVID-19 status, age in years and sex. Where available, HLA class I and class II types were taken from metadata supplied by the sample provider and were not determined by assay-based typing.

Broad study findings and their caveats: Clinical and demographic metadata were provided uncurated, with the amount varying by source and participant.

CDR1 and CDR2, looked up from the germline V gene, are SGHTA and FQGNSA. Reading from cysteine to phenylalanine, the CDR3 counts 19 amino acids. The only DNA kept is the CDR3, 57 bases in frame from the first base. V gives up 2 bases and J gives up 0 bases, and the segment between their germline ends measures 20 bases. Each collaborating institution followed its own protocols to collect whole blood in K2EDTA tubes. For TCRbeta analysis, collaborators shipped samples as frozen whole blood, isolated PBMCs, or DNA extracted from either of those sample types. Worth noting for this clone: Its antigen is not yet known. No quality values exist for individual bases; no much larger clone is one base distant.

The immunoSEQ Assay, a bias-controlled multiplex PCR, was used to amplify TCRbeta CDR3 regions from genomic DNA. On the study's bioinformatics: The number of nucleated cells in each sample was estimated by amplification of reference gene primers within the assay. Sequence reads were collapsed and filtered to measure the absolute abundance of every unique TCRbeta CDR3 rearrangement. For each sample, productive Simpson clonality was calculated by taking the square root of Simpson's diversity index across productive rearrangements. Drawn from immuneACCESS, this table holds only the in-frame rearrangements with V and J called that TCRdb kept. Clones are partly lost; checked studies trace under half to an unresolved V gene and leave the rest unexplained. V, J and clone size are taken as reported in that table, and D and trimming were inferred from the DNA itself. The table for this sample lists under 150,000 clones; roughly 90% of them were counted only once. The ten largest account for around 3.8% of the sample.

The material sequenced was peripheral blood. The chain was built from TRBV7-2 and TRBJ2-1; the D gene is possibly TRBD2, with 7 bases matching. The clonotype was recovered from a man aged 45-65 years with active COVID-19. The DNA sequence is as follows: TGTGCCAGCAGCTTAAGGGGGGGGTCACTAGCGTACTCCTACAATGAGCAGTTCTTC. This gives the protein CASSLRGGSLAYSYNEQFF.